The 7 T cell receptor beta chains below come from one sample, sequenced in a study of T-cell reconstitution after alpha-beta-depleted transplantation in children. Researchers prepared the TCRbeta library using unique molecular identifiers, the study reports. TCRdb fed the PCR reads into MiXCR, producing one record per CDR3 protein. The table records approximately 290,000 distinct CDR3 sequences, 9.5% to 13% of them present only once. The specimen comprised peripheral blood, sampled 180 days after TCRalphabeta/CD19-depleted stem cell transplant. These receptors all stem from a male patient between 2 and 10 years old who had a stem cell transplant for chronic granulomatous disease, so the T cells may come from the graft donor.

This clonotype was observed many times. The chain carries TRBV5-6 and TRBJ2-7; 12 bases match TRBD1. There are 14 residues in the CDR3. The germline V gene has CDR1 SGHDT and CDR2 YYEEEE. Unmatched junction bases numbered 7, after V lost 3 bases and J lost 9 bases. CDR3 residues: CASSSGTGGAGQYF. CDR3 DNA sequence: TGTGCCAGCAGCTCTGGGACAGGGGGCGCAGGGCAGTACTTC.

The chain recombines TRBV4-3 with TRBJ2-7, with TRBD2 identical over 7 bases. The CDR3 is 16 residues long. Per the germline V gene, CDR1 is LGHNA and CDR2 is YSLEER. V shed 4 bases, J shed 1 base, and the junction held 10 bases outside the gene matches. CDR3 nucleotide sequence: TGCGCCAGCAGCCCAGTTTTTAGCGGGTTATCCTACGAGCAGTACTTC. Its translation: CASSPVFSGLSYEQYF.

This clonotype was detected ten times or more. The chain joins TRBV5-1 to TRBJ1-6; no firm D call. Germline CDR1 reads SGHRS; CDR2 reads YFSETQ. The CDR3 spans 13 residues. Trimming cost V 7 bases and J 7 bases, with 12 bases left between them. The CDR3 DNA is TGCGCCAGCGGAATTGCCGAGAATTCACCCCTCCACTTT. Translated: CASGIAENSPLHF.

The chain recombines TRBV7-3 with TRBJ2-2; 8 bases fit TRBD1. This CDR3 region has 20 residues. Germline V gene data show CDR1 as SGHTA and CDR2 as FQGTGA. Losses at the gene ends were 2 bases for V and 3 bases for J; bases not matched to a gene: 17. This chain's CDR3 is CASSLWATGTGSSYTGELFF. The CDR3 nucleotides read TGTGCCAGCAGCTTATGGGCCACCGGGACAGGCTCGAGTTACACCGGGGAGCTGTTTTTT.

This clonotype was seen ten or more times. V is TRBV4-1 and J is TRBJ2-1; D is ambiguous. CDR3 size: 11 residues. CDR1 is MGHRA and CDR2 is YSYEKL in the germline V gene. Between the trimmed V and J ends, which lost 1 base and 12 bases, there was a span of 7 bases. The CDR3 nucleotides are TGCGCCAGCAGCCAAGGCTGGGGGCAGTTCTTC. Translating it yields CASSQGWGQFF.

As regards this clonotype: Since a much larger clone is just one base distant, this may be a read error. V is TRBV12-3 or TRBV12-4 and J is TRBJ1-6; 7 bases are shared with TRBD1. This CDR3 comprises 14 residues. This chain's CDR3 is CASSPGQSNSPLLF. In DNA, the CDR3 is TGTGCCAGCAGTCCGGGACAGAGCAATTCACCCCTCCTCTTT.

In its sample, this clonotype was seen many times. V and J are TRBV5-1 and TRBJ1-3; D remains ambiguous. Trimming shortened V by 0 bases and J by 0 bases, and 13 bases separated the two germline ends. CDR1 is SGHRS and CDR2 is YFSETQ in the germline V gene. The CDR3 has 17 residues. The CDR3 coding sequence is TGCGCCAGCAGCTTGGCCTTCGGTGGCACCTCTGGAAACACCATATATTTT. Residues: CASSLAFGGTSGNTIYF.